This TCR beta chain appears in the sequencing data of a study of blood T cell repertoires in COVID-19. Libraries were prepared by immunoSEQ multiplex PCR; TCRdb keeps only in-frame clonotypes and omits some of them. This table holds a few hundred thousand clones, around 88% found once. This CDR3 comprises 16 residues. Germline trimming cut 2 bases from V and 5 bases from J; bases unmatched to any gene: 8. Germline V gives CDR1 LGHDT, CDR2 YNNKEL (reference sequence). This sequence originates from a woman between 35 and 50 years old with acute COVID-19. The sequenced sample was PBMCs or T cells enriched from blood (not recorded which). This chain connects TRBV3-1 (or the pseudogene TRBV3-2) to TRBJ2-2; 7 bases agree with TRBD2. The CDR3 coding sequence is TGTGCCAGCAGCCAATCGCGCGGGAGATGGACCGGGGAGCTGTTTTTT. Translation: CASSQSRGRWTGELFF.